What follows describes a single TCR beta chain. Its antigen is undetermined. The junction had 18 bases not matched to a gene; V was cut back by 7 bases and J by 7 bases. CDR3 length: 17 amino acids. Germline assignment: CDR1 MGHRA and CDR2 YSYEKL. This entry is derived from a study of blood T cells in healthy people across ages. Broader study findings: Without sorted subsets, naive and antigen-experienced compartments could not be conclusively compared. Comparison with aged donors showed that long-lived donors had more naive CD4+ cells and higher diversity.

A sample-barcoded 5' primer and a J-beta primer mix were used in a second PCR of roughly 7 to 11 cycles. TCRdb fed the 5' RACE reads into MiXCR, producing one record per CDR3 protein. The sample carries about 1.6 million distinct CDR3 sequences, about 35% recorded once. The source is a woman aged 30 to 39 in good health. The specimen was blood. V usage is TRBV4-1 and J usage is TRBJ1-4; TRBD1 matches at 7 bases. CDR3 coding DNA: TGCGCCAGCAACACGAGATACCACAGGGGCGGGGGTGAAAAACTGTTTTTT. Protein sequence: CASNTRYHRGGGEKLFF.